Given below is one TCR beta chain in context. Its antigen is as yet unknown. The data belong to a study of cytomegalovirus exposure and HLA in healthy donors. Both 60 Vbeta primers and 13 Jbeta primers went into the PCR. Assay used: immunoSEQ multiplex PCR; TCRdb lists only in-frame clones, some missing. The sample has around 120,000 clones, around two thirds seen once; the top ten hold 3.8%. Overall study results and limits: In a later analysis, HLA-associated beta chains showed higher expansion and lower generation probabilities than comparable chains.

The germline V gene encodes CDR1 LGHNA and CDR2 YNFKEQ. Trimming removed 1 base at V and 1 base at J, with 25 bases between. CDR3 size: 21 residues. The sequenced sample was PBMCs. The chain recombines TRBV4-2 with TRBJ2-2; TRBD2 is a possible D gene (7 bases). The sequence came from a man aged 25 to 45 in good health and CMV-seropositive. The DNA of the CDR3 is TGTGCCAGCAGCCAAGGTTTAGGGGGGGACACCCGGCAAGGGAACACCGGGGAGCTGTTTTTT. It yields the protein CASSQGLGGDTRQGNTGELFF.